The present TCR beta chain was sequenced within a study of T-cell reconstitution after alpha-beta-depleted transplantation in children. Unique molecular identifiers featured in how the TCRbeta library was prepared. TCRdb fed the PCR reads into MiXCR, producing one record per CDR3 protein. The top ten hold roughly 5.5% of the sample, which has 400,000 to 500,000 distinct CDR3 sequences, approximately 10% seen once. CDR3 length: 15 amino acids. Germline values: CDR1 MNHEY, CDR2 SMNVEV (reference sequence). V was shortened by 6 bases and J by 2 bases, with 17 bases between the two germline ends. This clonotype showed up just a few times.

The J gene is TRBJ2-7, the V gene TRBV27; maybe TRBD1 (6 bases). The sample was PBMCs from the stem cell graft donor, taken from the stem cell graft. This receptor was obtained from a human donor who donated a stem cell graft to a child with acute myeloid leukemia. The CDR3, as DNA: TGTGCCAGCAGGGGCGACCGGGACAAGCCCTACGAGCAGTACGTC. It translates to CASRGDRDKPYEQYV.